This T cell receptor beta chain appears in the sequencing data of a study of blood T cells in healthy people across ages. Then a second PCR, running roughly 7 to 12 cycles, was carried out with a sample-barcoded 5' primer and a J-beta primer mix. One entry per CDR3 protein results from TCRdb running MiXCR on the 5' RACE reads. The table has about 680,000 distinct CDR3 sequences, 49% seen once. This clonotype was observed at least ten times. The sample was blood. The sequence derives from a woman aged 60 to 75 in good health.

The CDR3 region has the DNA TGTGCCAGCAGCTTTAGGGGCGCAGATACGCAGTATTTT. The encoded protein is CASSFRGADTQYF. V usage is TRBV7-2 and J usage is TRBJ2-3; TRBD1 might be the D (5 bases). The V end was cut by 3 bases, the J end by 4 bases, with 8 bases between. Germline V gene data show CDR1 as SGHTA and CDR2 as FQGNSA. The CDR3 has 13 amino acids.